This T cell receptor beta chain was sequenced during a study of OX40 agonist ivuxolimab in advanced cancers. Only a few counts were recorded for this clone. V shed 2 bases, J shed 8 bases, and the junction held 4 bases outside the gene matches. CDR3 length equals 14 residues. CDR1 is KGHSY and CDR2 is FQNENV in the germline V gene. TCRdb's table, derived via immunoSEQ multiplex PCR, lists solely in-frame clones and lacks some. This sample carries 14,000 or so clones, over 75% of them seen once, and the ten largest clones take roughly 14%. The J gene is TRBJ1-4, the V gene TRBV16, with 8 bases aligning to TRBD1. This TCR derives from an adult with an advanced solid tumor such as melanoma, head and neck, liver or kidney cancer. Specimen: CD4+ or CD8+ T cells sorted from blood, collected in a trial of the OX40 agonist ivuxolimab. The CDR3 loop is CASSQQGAREKLFF. Here the CDR3 DNA reads TGTGCCAGCAGCCAACAGGGGGCAAGAGAAAAACTGTTTTTT.